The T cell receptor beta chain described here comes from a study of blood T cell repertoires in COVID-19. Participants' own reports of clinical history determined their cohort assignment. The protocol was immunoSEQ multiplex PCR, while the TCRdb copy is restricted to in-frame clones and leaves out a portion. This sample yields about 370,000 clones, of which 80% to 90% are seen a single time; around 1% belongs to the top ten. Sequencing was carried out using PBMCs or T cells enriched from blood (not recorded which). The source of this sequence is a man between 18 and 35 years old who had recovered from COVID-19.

CDR3 in amino acids: CASAIPGRRAFF. The CDR3 DNA follows: TGTGCCAGCGCGATTCCAGGGCGGCGGGCTTTCTTT. The rearrangement joins TRBV6-5 to TRBJ1-1; maybe TRBD1 (5 bases). The CDR3 extends over 12 amino acids. V lost 8 bases and J 11 bases, leaving 18 bases between the germline ends. Per the germline V gene, CDR1 is MNHEY and CDR2 is SVGAGI.